This T cell receptor beta chain appears in the sequencing data of a study of cytomegalovirus exposure and HLA in healthy donors. Study summary: Prior work identified around 100 million unique TCR beta sequences in around 170 million T cells.

While unrecorded immune exposures were likely, the donors were nominally healthy when sampled. In regard to this clone: Its antigen is currently unknown.

Findings and caveats of the study: Data from an earlier analysis indicated that most TCR beta V segments were productive either about 87% or about 30% of the time.

PCR employed 60 Vbeta and 13 Jbeta primers. Libraries were prepared by immunoSEQ multiplex PCR; TCRdb keeps only in-frame clonotypes and omits some of them. The repertoire has under 150,000 clones, about 74% of them found once; the top ten carry 1.5% to 2%. This CDR3 region has 15 residues. CDR1 and CDR2 (germline): MDHEN, SYDVKM. V dropped 2 bases and J dropped 4; count of bases not matched to a gene: 7. The sample taken for sequencing was PBMCs. The receptor comes from a woman between 40 and 55 years old in good health and CMV-seronegative. This rearrangement joins TRBV28 to TRBJ1-1, with 7 bases fitting TRBD1. Here the CDR3 reads CASSLLTAGGTEAFF. The CDR3 DNA reads TGTGCCAGCAGTTTACTAACAGCAGGGGGCACTGAAGCTTTCTTT.